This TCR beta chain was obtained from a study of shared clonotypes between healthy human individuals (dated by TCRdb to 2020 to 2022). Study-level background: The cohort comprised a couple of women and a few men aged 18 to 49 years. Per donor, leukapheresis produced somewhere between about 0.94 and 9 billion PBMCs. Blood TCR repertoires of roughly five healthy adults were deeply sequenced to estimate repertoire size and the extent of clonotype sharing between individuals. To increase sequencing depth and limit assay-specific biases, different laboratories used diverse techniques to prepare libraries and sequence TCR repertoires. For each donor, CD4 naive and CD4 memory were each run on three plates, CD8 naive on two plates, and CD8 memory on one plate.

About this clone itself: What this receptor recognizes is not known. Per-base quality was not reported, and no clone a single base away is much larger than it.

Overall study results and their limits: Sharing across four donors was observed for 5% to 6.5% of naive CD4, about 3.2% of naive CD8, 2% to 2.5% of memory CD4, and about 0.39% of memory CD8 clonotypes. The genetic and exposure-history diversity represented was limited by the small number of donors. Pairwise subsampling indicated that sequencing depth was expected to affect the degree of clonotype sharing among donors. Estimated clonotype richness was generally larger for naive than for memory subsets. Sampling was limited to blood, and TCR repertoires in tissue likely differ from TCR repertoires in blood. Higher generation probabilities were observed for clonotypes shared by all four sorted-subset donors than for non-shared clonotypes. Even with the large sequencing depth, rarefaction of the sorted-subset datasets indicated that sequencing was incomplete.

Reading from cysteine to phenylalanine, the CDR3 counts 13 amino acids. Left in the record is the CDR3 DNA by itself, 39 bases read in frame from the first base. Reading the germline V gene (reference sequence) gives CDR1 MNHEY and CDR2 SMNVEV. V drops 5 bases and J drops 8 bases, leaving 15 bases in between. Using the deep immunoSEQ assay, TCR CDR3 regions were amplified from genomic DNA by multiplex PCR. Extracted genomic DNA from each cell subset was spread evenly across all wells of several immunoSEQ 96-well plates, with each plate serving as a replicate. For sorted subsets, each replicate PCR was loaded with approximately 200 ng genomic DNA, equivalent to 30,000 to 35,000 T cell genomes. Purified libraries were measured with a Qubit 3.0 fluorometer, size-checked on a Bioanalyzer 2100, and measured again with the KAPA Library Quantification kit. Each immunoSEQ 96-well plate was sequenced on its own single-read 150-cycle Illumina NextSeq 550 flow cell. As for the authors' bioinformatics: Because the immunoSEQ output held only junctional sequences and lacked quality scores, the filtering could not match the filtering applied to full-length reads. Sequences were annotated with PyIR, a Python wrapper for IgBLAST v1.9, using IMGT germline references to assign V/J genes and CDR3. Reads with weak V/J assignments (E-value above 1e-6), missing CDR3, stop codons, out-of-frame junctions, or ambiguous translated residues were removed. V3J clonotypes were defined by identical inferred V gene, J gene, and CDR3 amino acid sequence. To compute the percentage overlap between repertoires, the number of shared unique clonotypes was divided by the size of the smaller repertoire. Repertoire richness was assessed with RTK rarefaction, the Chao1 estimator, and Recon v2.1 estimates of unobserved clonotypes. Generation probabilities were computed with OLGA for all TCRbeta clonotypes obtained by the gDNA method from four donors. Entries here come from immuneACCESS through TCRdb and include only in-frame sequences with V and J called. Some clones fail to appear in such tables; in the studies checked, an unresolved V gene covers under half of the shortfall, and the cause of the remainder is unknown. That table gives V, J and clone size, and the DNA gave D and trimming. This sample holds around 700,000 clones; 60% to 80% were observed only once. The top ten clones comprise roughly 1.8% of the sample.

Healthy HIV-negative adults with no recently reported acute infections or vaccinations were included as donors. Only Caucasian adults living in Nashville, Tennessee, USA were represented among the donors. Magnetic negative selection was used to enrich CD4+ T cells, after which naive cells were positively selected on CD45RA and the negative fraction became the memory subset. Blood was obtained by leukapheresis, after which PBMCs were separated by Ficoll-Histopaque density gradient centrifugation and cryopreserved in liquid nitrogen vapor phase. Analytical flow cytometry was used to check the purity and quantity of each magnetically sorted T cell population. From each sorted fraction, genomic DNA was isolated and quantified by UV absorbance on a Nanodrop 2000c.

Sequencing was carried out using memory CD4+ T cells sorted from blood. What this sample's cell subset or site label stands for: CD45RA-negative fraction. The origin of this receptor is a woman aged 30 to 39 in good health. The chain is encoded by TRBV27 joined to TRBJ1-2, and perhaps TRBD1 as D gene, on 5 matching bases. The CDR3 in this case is CASSPSGGSGYTF. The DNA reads TGTGCCAGCAGTCCCAGTGGGGGGAGCGGCTACACCTTC.